The source of this TCR beta chain is a study of cytomegalovirus exposure and HLA in healthy donors. Notes on this clone: Its antigen is unknown.

Study observations and caveats: The authors later linked a missense DCLRE1C variant to TCR beta V- and J-gene trimming. Roughly uniform depth of sequencing across donors was assumed in presence/absence analyses.

PCR used 60 Vbeta primers and 13 Jbeta primers. Sequencing was performed with immunoSEQ multiplex PCR; in TCRdb, only in-frame clones are kept and a portion is missing. The sample records about 190,000 clones, more than 65% being singletons. CDR1 and CDR2 (germline): MDHEN, SYDVKM. The CDR3 covers 16 residues. J lost 8 bases, V lost 6 bases, and 14 bases had no gene match. This chain joins TRBV28 and TRBJ1-2, with 11 positions matching TRBD1. Source material: PBMCs. The receptor was derived from a woman aged 25-40 years in good health and CMV-seropositive. DNA of the CDR3: TGTGCCAGCAGACCCCCCGCCGGACAGGGGGCGCAGGGCTACACCTTC. As protein: CASRPPAGQGAQGYTF.